This T cell receptor (beta chain) was documented in a study of neurological immune-mediated disorders. In this sample, this clonotype turned up many times. CDR1 is LGHDT and CDR2 is YNNKEL in the germline V gene (reference sequence). This CDR3 is 16 amino acids long. The V and J ends lost 0 bases and 2 bases respectively, with 13 bases between them. Sequencing runs each yielded over 180 million TCR-beta sequences from 15-18 subjects. One entry per CDR3 protein, called by TCRdb with MiXCR from the 5' RACE reads. There are about 71,000 distinct CDR3 sequences in the sample; 3% to 4% occur only once, and about 4% lies in the top ten.

The specimen was PBMCs. The chain recombines TRBV3-1 with TRBJ2-5; D not resolved. The sequence was collected from a man aged 35 to 55 with multiple sclerosis. The CDR3 region is CASSQDLRPRQETQYF. CDR3 DNA sequence: TGTGCCAGCAGCCAAGATTTGAGACCGCGGCAAGAGACCCAGTACTTC.